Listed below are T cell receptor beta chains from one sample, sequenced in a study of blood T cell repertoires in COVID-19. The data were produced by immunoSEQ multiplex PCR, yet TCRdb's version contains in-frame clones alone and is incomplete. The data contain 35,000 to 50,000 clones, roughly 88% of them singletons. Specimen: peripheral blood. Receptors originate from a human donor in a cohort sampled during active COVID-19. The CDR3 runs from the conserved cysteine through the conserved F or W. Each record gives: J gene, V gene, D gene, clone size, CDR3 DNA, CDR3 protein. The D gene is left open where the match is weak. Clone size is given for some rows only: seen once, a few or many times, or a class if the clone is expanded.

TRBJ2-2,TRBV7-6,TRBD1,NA,TGTGCCAGCACCCCGGGACAGGGTTCCGGGGAGCTGTTTTTT,CASTPGQGSGELFF
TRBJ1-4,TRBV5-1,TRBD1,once,TGCGCCAGCAGCACGGACAGGGGCGCGGCTAATGAAAAACTGTTTTTT,CASSTDRGAANEKLFF
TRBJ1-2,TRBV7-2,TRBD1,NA,TGTGCCAGCAGCTTAGGGACTCGGGACAGGGGAAGGCGCGGCTACACCTTC,CASSLGTRDRGRRGYTF
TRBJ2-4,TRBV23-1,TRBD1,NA,TGCGCCAGCAGTCAAAGGGACAGGGTACACAAAAACATTCAGTACTTC,CASSQRDRVHKNIQYF
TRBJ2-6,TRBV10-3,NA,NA,TGTGCCATCAGTGGGAGCTCTGGGGCCAACGTCCTGACTTTC,CAISGSSGANVLTF
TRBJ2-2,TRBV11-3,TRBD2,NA,TGTGCCAGCAGCCGTAGCGGGGGCGGGTCCGGGGAGCTGTTTTTT,CASSRSGGGSGELFF
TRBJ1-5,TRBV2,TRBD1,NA,TGTGCCAGCAGTGATAGGCAGGGGGGCATGGCCCAGCATTTT,CASSDRQGGMAQHF
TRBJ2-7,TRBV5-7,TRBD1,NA,TGTGCCAGCAGCTTGGTCGACAGGGGAGGCGACGAGCAGTACTTC,CASSLVDRGGDEQYF
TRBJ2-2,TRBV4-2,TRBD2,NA,TGTGCCAGCAGCCAAGAAGGCCGGGCGAGCGGGGGTGTCACCGGGGAGCTGTTTTTT,CASSQEGRASGGVTGELFF
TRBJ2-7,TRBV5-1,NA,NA,TGCGCCAGCAGCTTGAATGGGTACCGTCGAGGGAGCGAGCAGTACTTC,CASSLNGYRRGSEQYF
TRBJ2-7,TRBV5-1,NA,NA,TGCGCCAGCAGTATGCAGGGTAGTCACGAGCAGTACTTC,CASSMQGSHEQYF
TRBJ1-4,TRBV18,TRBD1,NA,TGTGCCAGCTCACTGGACAGGACAACTAATGAAAAACTGTTTTTT,CASSLDRTTNEKLFF
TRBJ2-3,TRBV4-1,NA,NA,TGCGCCAGCAGCCAAGATAGAGGAGATCATACGCAGTATTTT,CASSQDRGDHTQYF
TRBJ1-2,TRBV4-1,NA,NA,TGCGCCAGCAGCCAAGCGACAGGACAGAGCTATGGCTACACCTTC,CASSQATGQSYGYTF
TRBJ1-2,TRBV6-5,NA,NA,TGTGCCAGCAGTTTAAGCACAGGGTATAATGGCTACACCTTC,CASSLSTGYNGYTF
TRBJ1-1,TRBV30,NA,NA,TGTGCCTGGAGTAGAACGGGACTCGAAGCTTTCTTT,CAWSRTGLEAFF
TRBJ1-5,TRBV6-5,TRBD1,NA,TGTGCCAGCAGGGTACGACAGGGAGGAAATCAGCCCCAGCATTTT,CASRVRQGGNQPQHF
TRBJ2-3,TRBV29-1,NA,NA,TGCAGCGGGGGGGATGATTCGGTAGCGCGGAGGAATTTT,CSGGDDSVARRNF
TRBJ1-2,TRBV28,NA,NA,TGTGCCAGCAGTTTCCTCGCAGGGAAAGCCTATGGCTACACCTTC,CASSFLAGKAYGYTF
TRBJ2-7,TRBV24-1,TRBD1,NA,TGTGCCACCAGTGATTTCCGGGACAGGGGGTTAGAGCAGTACTTC,CATSDFRDRGLEQYF
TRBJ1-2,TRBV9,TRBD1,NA,TGTGCCAGCAGCTTGGGACAGGGGAGGCTGAGCTACACCTTC,CASSLGQGRLSYTF
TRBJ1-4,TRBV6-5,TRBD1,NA,TGTGCCAGCAAGGACAGGGAAAATGAAAAACTGTTTTTT,CASKDRENEKLFF
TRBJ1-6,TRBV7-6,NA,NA,TGTGCCAGCAGCCTAGACAGGTCCTATAATTCACCCCTCCACTTT,CASSLDRSYNSPLHF
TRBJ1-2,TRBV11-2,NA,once,TGTGCCAGCAGCTTAGTGAGGAGGGGTCATGGCTACACCTTC,CASSLVRRGHGYTF
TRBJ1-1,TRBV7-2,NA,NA,TGTGCCAGCAGCTTAGTGGGGGGGCAGTACACTGAAGCTTTCTTT,CASSLVGGQYTEAFF
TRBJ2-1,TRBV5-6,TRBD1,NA,TGTGCCAGCAGCGCAAGGGACAGGGGGCAATTTACTTATCAGTTCTTC,CASSARDRGQFTYQFF
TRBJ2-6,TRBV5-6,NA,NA,TGTGCCAGCAGCCCCCAGGGCCCCCCGAGAGCTGGGGCCAACGTCCTGACTTTC,CASSPQGPPRAGANVLTF
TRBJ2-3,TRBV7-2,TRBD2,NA,TGTGCCAGCAGTTGGGCTAGCGGGGGGGGAGATACGCAGTATTTT,CASSWASGGGDTQYF